The 3 T cell receptor beta chains listed next were all sequenced from one sample in a study of human T cells and chemical hapten exposure. Documented time point: patch test 3, about 24 weeks after DPC sensitization. The treatment is: therapeutic diphenylcyclopropenone sensitization with weekly scalp DPC. TCRdb re-called the RACE reads with MiXCR, one entry per CDR3 protein. Of about 160,000 distinct CDR3 sequences in the sample, about a quarter were seen once. The specimen comprised whole blood, sampled in connection with sensitization to the hapten diphenylcyclopropenone (DPC). The source is a young woman with alopecia areata. Some clones in this sample may be carry-over from other donors' samples.

The chain joins TRBV29-1 to TRBJ1-1; the match to TRBD1 covers 8 bases. This CDR3 is built from 13 residues. Germline V lookup: CDR1 SQVTM, CDR2 ANQGSEA. The junction had 4 bases not matched to a gene; V was cut back by 7 bases and J by 0 bases. The CDR3 DNA is TGCAGCGAAACGACAGGGGTGAACACTGAAGCTTTCTTT. Translation gives CSETTGVNTEAFF. The full variable domain, with the rest looked up from reference TRBV29-1 and TRBJ1-1, is SAVISQKPSRDICQRGTSLTIQCQVDSQVTMMFWYRQQPGQSLTLIATANQGSEATYESGFVIDKFPISRPNLTFSTLTVSNMSPEDSSIYLCSETTGVNTEAFFGQGTRLTVV.

In this sample, this clonotype turned up many times. Written as DNA, the CDR3 is TGTGCCAGCAGCTTAGGCCGGGGCCTTGGGGACATTCAGTACTTC. It encodes CASSLGRGLGDIQYF. The rearrangement joins TRBV7-6 to TRBJ2-4, with D perhaps assigned TRBD1 or TRBD2 (5 bases each). Germline values: CDR1 SGHVS, CDR2 FNYEAQ. CDR3 length: 15 residues. V was pared by 1 base and J by 8 bases, with 15 bases between.

There are many counts of this clonotype. This rearrangement joins TRBV11-2 to TRBJ2-7, with TRBD1 identical over 9 bases. The CDR3 has 14 residues. Per the germline V gene, CDR1 is SGHAT and CDR2 is FQNNGV. The V and J ends lost 5 bases and 3 bases, in that order; junction bases with no gene match: 5. CDR3 region: CASSPSTGGYEQYF. CDR3 nucleotide sequence: TGTGCCAGCAGCCCGTCGACAGGGGGCTACGAGCAGTACTTC.